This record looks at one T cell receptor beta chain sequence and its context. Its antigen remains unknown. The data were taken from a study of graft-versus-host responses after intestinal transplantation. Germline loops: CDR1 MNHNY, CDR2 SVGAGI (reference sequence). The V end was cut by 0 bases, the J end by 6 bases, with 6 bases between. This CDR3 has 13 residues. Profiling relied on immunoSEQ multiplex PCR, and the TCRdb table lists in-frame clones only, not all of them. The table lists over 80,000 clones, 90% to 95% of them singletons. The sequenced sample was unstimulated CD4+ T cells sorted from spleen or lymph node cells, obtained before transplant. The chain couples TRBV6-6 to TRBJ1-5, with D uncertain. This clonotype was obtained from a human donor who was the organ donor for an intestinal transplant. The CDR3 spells CASSYSRSQPQHF. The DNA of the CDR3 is TGTGCCAGCAGTTACTCGCGGAGTCAGCCCCAGCATTTT.